The sequence of this T cell receptor beta chain was determined in a study of T cell clusters in autoimmune cytopenias. Study-wide findings and caveats: TRB repertoire shifts in secondary cytopenia and chronic lymphocytic leukemia mostly reflected lymphoma, not autoimmunity. The T cell clusters came from computational analysis alone and lack functional validation. Primary autoimmune cytopenia patients appeared to lack physiological T cell clusters present in healthy donors.

This clonotype counts as medium-sized (0.01 to 0.1%) by frequency. Its target is not known. Each sample's input was about 270 ng genomic DNA, some 38,000 genome equivalents. This CDR3 has 14 amino acids. Germline CDR1 reads MNHNS; CDR2 reads SASEGT. TRB was amplified by touch-down multiplex PCR, primer pools A and B combined. TCRdb derives one entry per CDR3 protein from the multiplex PCR reads, leaving out DNA. The sample holds 1,500 to 2,500 distinct CDR3 sequences. This receptor was obtained from a human donor with an autoimmune cytopenia or autoimmune hepatitis (not recorded which). The sequencing sample was made of peripheral blood. The chain carries TRBV6-1 and TRBJ2-7. Here the CDR3 reads CASSDWELFYEQYF.